A selection of T cell receptor beta chains follows, all from one sample in a study of breast tumors, draining lymph nodes, adjacent tissues. From the multiplex PCR reads, TCRdb called clonotypes with MiXCR, one entry per CDR3 protein. The sample includes approximately 230,000 distinct CDR3 sequences, 30% to 35% of them seen just once. Sequenced: axillary lymph node tissue. The receptor set was obtained from a female donor with breast cancer. Some clones in this sample may be carry-over from other donors' samples. The CDR3 runs from the conserved cysteine through the conserved F or W. The D gene is left open where the match is weak. Rows may omit the clone size; those that give it use once, few, many or a size class.

V gene: TRBV2; D gene: .; clone size: .; J gene: TRBJ1-2; CDR3 DNA: TGTGCCAGCAGTGATTCCGGTTACTATGGCTACACCTTC; CDR3 protein: CASSDSGYYGYTF
V gene: TRBV7-2; D gene: .; clone size: few; J gene: TRBJ1-1; CDR3 DNA: TGTGCCAGCAGCTTCCAGGGTACGGCGAACACTGAAGCTTTCTTT; CDR3 protein: CASSFQGTANTEAFF
V gene: TRBV7-2; D gene: TRBD2; clone size: many; J gene: TRBJ2-2; CDR3 DNA: TGTGCCAGCAGCTTAAGCCTAGCGGGGGCCAGAACGAACACCGGGGAGCTGTTTTTT; CDR3 protein: CASSLSLAGARTNTGELFF
V gene: TRBV12-3/TRBV12-4; D gene: .; clone size: many; J gene: TRBJ1-2; CDR3 DNA: TGTGCCAGCAGTTTACGCTCTGGGGGGTCGGGTGGGCATGGCTACACCTTC; CDR3 protein: CASSLRSGGSGGHGYTF
V gene: TRBV28; D gene: TRBD1; clone size: .; J gene: TRBJ2-5; CDR3 DNA: TGTGCCAGCAGGCCCGCCGGGACAGGGGGGACCCAGTACTTC; CDR3 protein: CASRPAGTGGTQYF
V gene: TRBV2; D gene: TRBD1; clone size: many; J gene: TRBJ1-4; CDR3 DNA: TGTGCCAGCAGCGGGGGACAGGGGGCCGTTGAAAAACTGTTTTTT; CDR3 protein: CASSGGQGAVEKLFF
V gene: TRBV19; D gene: .; clone size: many; J gene: TRBJ2-7; CDR3 DNA: TGTGCCAGTAGTATAGGCGGGACAACTCGCTACGAGCAGTACTTC; CDR3 protein: CASSIGGTTRYEQYF
V gene: TRBV6-1; D gene: .; clone size: many; J gene: TRBJ1-2; CDR3 DNA: TGTGCCAGCAGTGAAGCCCGGGGCATGGGGCAGGGCTACACCTTC; CDR3 protein: CASSEARGMGQGYTF
V gene: TRBV19; D gene: .; clone size: many; J gene: TRBJ1-1; CDR3 DNA: TGTGCCAGTAGTTACGAAGGCACTGAAGCTTTCTTT; CDR3 protein: CASSYEGTEAFF
V gene: TRBV9; D gene: .; clone size: .; J gene: TRBJ2-2; CDR3 DNA: TGTGCCAGCAGCCGAAGCACTAACACCGGGGAGCTGTTTTTT; CDR3 protein: CASSRSTNTGELFF
V gene: TRBV5-1; D gene: TRBD2; clone size: many; J gene: TRBJ2-1; CDR3 DNA: TGCGCCAGCAGCCACCTAGCGGGAGGCTACAATGAGCAGTTCTTC; CDR3 protein: CASSHLAGGYNEQFF
V gene: TRBV9; D gene: TRBD2; clone size: many; J gene: TRBJ2-1; CDR3 DNA: TGTGCCAGCAGCTCGCCGGGACTAGTAGTTGAGCAGTTCTTC; CDR3 protein: CASSSPGLVVEQFF
V gene: TRBV20-1; D gene: TRBD1; clone size: .; J gene: TRBJ1-4; CDR3 DNA: TGCAGTGCTAGAGACACAGGGGTGGCTAATGAAAAACTGTTTTTT; CDR3 protein: CSARDTGVANEKLFF
V gene: TRBV6-5; D gene: .; clone size: many; J gene: TRBJ1-2; CDR3 DNA: TGTGCCAGCGAAGGGGACCATGGCTACACCTTC; CDR3 protein: CASEGDHGYTF
V gene: TRBV7-2; D gene: .; clone size: .; J gene: TRBJ2-5; CDR3 DNA: TGTGCCAGCAGCTTGACAACAGGGTCATGGGAGACCCAGTACTTC; CDR3 protein: CASSLTTGSWETQYF
V gene: TRBV9; D gene: .; clone size: many; J gene: TRBJ1-3; CDR3 DNA: TGTGCCAGCAGCGTAGGGTTCTCTGGAAACACCATATATTTT; CDR3 protein: CASSVGFSGNTIYF
V gene: TRBV4-1; D gene: .; clone size: many; J gene: TRBJ1-4; CDR3 DNA: TGCGCCAGCAGCCTTTTTGGGGCCAGGGGAACTAATGAAAAACTGTTTTTT; CDR3 protein: CASSLFGARGTNEKLFF
V gene: TRBV13; D gene: TRBD1; clone size: few; J gene: TRBJ2-7; CDR3 DNA: TGTGCCAGCAGCTACACCCGGGACAGACTTTTTCACGAGCAGTACTTC; CDR3 protein: CASSYTRDRLFHEQYF
V gene: TRBV5-1; D gene: .; clone size: .; J gene: TRBJ2-5; CDR3 DNA: TGTGCCAGCAGCTTAGGGGCAGGGGAGACCCAGTACTTC; CDR3 protein: CASSLGAGETQYF
V gene: TRBV19; D gene: TRBD2; clone size: few; J gene: TRBJ2-3; CDR3 DNA: TGTGCCAGTAGATTGAGCGGGGCTGATACGCAGTATTTT; CDR3 protein: CASRLSGADTQYF
V gene: TRBV4-1; D gene: .; clone size: many; J gene: TRBJ2-1; CDR3 DNA: TGCGCCAGCAGCCAAGATAGTAGCGTCTACAATGAGCAGTTCTTC; CDR3 protein: CASSQDSSVYNEQFF
V gene: TRBV7-9; D gene: .; clone size: .; J gene: TRBJ2-3; CDR3 DNA: TGTGCCAGCAGCTTAGACCTTAGCCCGAAGGGAGCAGATCCGCAGTATTTT; CDR3 protein: CASSLDLSPKGADPQYF
V gene: TRBV10-3; D gene: .; clone size: .; J gene: TRBJ2-1; CDR3 DNA: TGTGCCATCAGTGGCGGCGCCAAGGACATTAGCTCCTACAATGAGCAGTTCTTC; CDR3 protein: CAISGGAKDISSYNEQFF
V gene: TRBV2; D gene: TRBD1; clone size: .; J gene: TRBJ1-6; CDR3 DNA: TGTGCCAGCAGTGACGACAGGGGATCACCCCTCCACTTT; CDR3 protein: CASSDDRGSPLHF
V gene: TRBV29-1; D gene: .; clone size: .; J gene: TRBJ2-5; CDR3 DNA: TGCAGCGGAGGGATCCAAGAGACCCAGTACTTC; CDR3 protein: CSGGIQETQYF
V gene: TRBV9; D gene: .; clone size: many; J gene: TRBJ2-5; CDR3 DNA: TGTGCCAGCAGCGTAGATCCGGGGAGTCGAGAGACCCAGTACTTC; CDR3 protein: CASSVDPGSRETQYF
V gene: TRBV24-1; D gene: .; clone size: many; J gene: TRBJ1-5; CDR3 DNA: TGTGCCACCAGTGATTTGCCCGGACAGCCCCAGCATTTT; CDR3 protein: CATSDLPGQPQHF
V gene: TRBV19; D gene: TRBD2; clone size: many; J gene: TRBJ2-7; CDR3 DNA: TGTGCCACCGCGTCCACTAGCGGAGCACAATATCCCTACGAGCAGTACTTC; CDR3 protein: CATASTSGAQYPYEQYF
V gene: TRBV19; D gene: TRBD1; clone size: many; J gene: TRBJ2-2; CDR3 DNA: TGTGCCAGTAGTCCGCGGACAGGGATCAACACCGGGGAGCTGTTTTTT; CDR3 protein: CASSPRTGINTGELFF
V gene: TRBV15; D gene: TRBD1; clone size: .; J gene: TRBJ1-6; CDR3 DNA: TGTGCCACTAGAGGGGGACAGGGTGATTCACCCCTCCACTTT; CDR3 protein: CATRGGQGDSPLHF
V gene: TRBV28; D gene: .; clone size: many; J gene: TRBJ2-7; CDR3 DNA: TGTGCCAGCAGTCAAAGAAGCGAGCAGTACTTC; CDR3 protein: CASSQRSEQYF
V gene: TRBV5-6; D gene: TRBD1; clone size: few; J gene: TRBJ2-7; CDR3 DNA: TGTGCCAGCAGCTCTTTACAGGGGGGAACCTACGAGCAGTACTTC; CDR3 protein: CASSSLQGGTYEQYF
V gene: TRBV5-1; D gene: .; clone size: many; J gene: TRBJ2-2; CDR3 DNA: TGCGCCAGCAGACAACAGGGGAACACCGGGGAGCTGTTTTTT; CDR3 protein: CASRQQGNTGELFF
V gene: TRBV20-1; D gene: .; clone size: many; J gene: TRBJ2-7; CDR3 DNA: TGCAGTGCTAGAGAGATGGGGTTTGGTTCCTACGAGCAGTACTTC; CDR3 protein: CSAREMGFGSYEQYF
V gene: TRBV28; D gene: .; clone size: few; J gene: TRBJ1-6; CDR3 DNA: TGTGCCAGCCGCGGGGCCACTATTGCCGAACCCCTCCACTTT; CDR3 protein: CASRGATIAEPLHF
V gene: TRBV7-6; D gene: TRBD1; clone size: .; J gene: TRBJ1-6; CDR3 DNA: TGTGCCAGCAGCTTGGCTTCCGGGACAGGGGCACCCCTCCACTTT; CDR3 protein: CASSLASGTGAPLHF
V gene: TRBV5-1; D gene: TRBD1; clone size: many; J gene: TRBJ1-5; CDR3 DNA: TGCGCCAGCAGTTTGCGGCCGTCAGGGGGCGGGAATCAGCCCCAGCATTTT; CDR3 protein: CASSLRPSGGGNQPQHF
V gene: TRBV7-8; D gene: .; clone size: many; J gene: TRBJ2-3; CDR3 DNA: TGTGCCAGCAGCCCACTTCAAGGTAGCACAGATACGCAGTATTTT; CDR3 protein: CASSPLQGSTDTQYF
V gene: TRBV7-2; D gene: TRBD2; clone size: .; J gene: TRBJ2-3; CDR3 DNA: TGTGCCAGCAGTGGGACTAGGGGAGGCAATGAGCAGTATTTT; CDR3 protein: CASSGTRGGNEQYF
V gene: TRBV11-3; D gene: .; clone size: many; J gene: TRBJ2-3; CDR3 DNA: TGTGCCAGCAGCCCCGGGGCCCTTAGCACAGATACGCAGTATTTT; CDR3 protein: CASSPGALSTDTQYF
V gene: TRBV2; D gene: TRBD1; clone size: many; J gene: TRBJ2-5; CDR3 DNA: TGTGCCAGCAGTGAGACTCAGGGGGCGAGATTCGAGACCCAGTACTTC; CDR3 protein: CASSETQGARFETQYF
V gene: TRBV29-1; D gene: .; clone size: many; J gene: TRBJ1-5; CDR3 DNA: TGCAGCGCTCTGAAGGTGGCCTATAGCAATCAGCCCCAGCATTTT; CDR3 protein: CSALKVAYSNQPQHF
V gene: TRBV2; D gene: TRBD2; clone size: many; J gene: TRBJ2-1; CDR3 DNA: TGTGCCAGCAGAGAGCGGGAGCTTAATGAGCAGTTCTTC; CDR3 protein: CASRERELNEQFF
V gene: TRBV19; D gene: TRBD1; clone size: .; J gene: TRBJ1-1; CDR3 DNA: TGTGCCAGTAGTCCCATACCGGGACAGGGATCGGTAGCTTTCTTT; CDR3 protein: CASSPIPGQGSVAFF
V gene: TRBV10-3; D gene: TRBD1; clone size: .; J gene: TRBJ1-6; CDR3 DNA: TGTGCCATCAGTGGTGGGACAGGGGGCCATTCACCCCTCCACTTT; CDR3 protein: CAISGGTGGHSPLHF